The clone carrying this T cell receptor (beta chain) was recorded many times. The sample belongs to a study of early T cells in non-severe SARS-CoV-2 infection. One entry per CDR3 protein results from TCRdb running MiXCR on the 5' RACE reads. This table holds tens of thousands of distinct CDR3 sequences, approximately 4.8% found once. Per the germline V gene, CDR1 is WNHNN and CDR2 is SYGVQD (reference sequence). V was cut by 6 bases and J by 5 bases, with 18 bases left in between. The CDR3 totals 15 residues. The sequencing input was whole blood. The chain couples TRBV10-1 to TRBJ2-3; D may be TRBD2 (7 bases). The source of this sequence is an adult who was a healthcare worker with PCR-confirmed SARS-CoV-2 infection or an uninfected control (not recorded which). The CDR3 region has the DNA TGCGCCAGCAGCAAAGGGGGGGGGCCTGGAGATACGCAGTATTTT. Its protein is CASSKGGGPGDTQYF.